What follows describes a single TCR beta chain. The study ran its PCR with 60 Vbeta and 13 Jbeta primers. Assay used: immunoSEQ multiplex PCR; TCRdb lists only in-frame clones, some missing. The repertoire includes around 150,000 clones, about 70% of them detected once, and about 3.4% sits in the top ten. Per germline, CDR1 SGHRS and CDR2 YFSETQ. Deletions cut 0 bases from V and 4 bases from J, with 16 bases between. The CDR3 consists of 16 residues. This sample was included in a study of cytomegalovirus exposure and HLA in healthy donors. The sequenced material came from PBMCs. The clonotype was recovered from a middle-aged man in good health and CMV-seronegative. The genes are TRBV5-1 and TRBJ1-1; D not certain. The CDR3 reads CASSLAVGKRGTEAFF. The CDR3 nucleotides are TGCGCCAGCAGCTTGGCCGTGGGTAAAAGAGGCACTGAAGCTTTCTTT.